One and the same sample provided the 7 T cell receptor beta chains below, sequenced in a study of blood T cells in healthy people across ages. A second about 6 to 12 cycle PCR used barcoded and J-beta primers. Each CDR3 protein is one row after TCRdb ran MiXCR on the 5' RACE reads. Found here are about 1.6 million distinct CDR3 sequences, around 35% of them singletons; the top ten hold approximately 11%. The specimen was blood. The source of these receptors is a young woman in good health.

The chain joins TRBV7-8 to TRBJ2-7; tentatively, D is TRBD1 (6 bases). Germline values: CDR1 SGHVS, CDR2 FQNEAQ. The CDR3 sequence is 15 residues long. Trimming shortened V by 4 bases and J by 7 bases, and 20 bases separated the two germline ends. In DNA form, the CDR3 reads TGTGCCAGCAGCTCACGGAAGGACAGATTTACGGAGCAGTACTTC. Its translation is CASSSRKDRFTEQYF.

J is TRBJ1-2 and V is TRBV7-6; 9 bases map to TRBD1. V was pared by 0 bases and J by 3 bases, with 8 bases of the junction left unmatched. Germline V gives CDR1 SGHVS, CDR2 FNYEAQ. CDR3 length: 17 residues. The CDR3 DNA sequence: TGTGCCAGCAGCTTAGCTGAGGACAGGGGTTCGGACTATGGCTACACCTTC. It codes for CASSLAEDRGSDYGYTF.

The chain recombines TRBV13 with TRBJ1-2; D gene unclear. Trimming removed 5 bases at V and 4 bases at J, with 14 bases between. The CDR3 extends over 14 amino acids. CDR1 is PRHDT and CDR2 is FYEKMQ in the germline V gene (reference sequence). The CDR3 protein is CASSPRGPVYGYTF. DNA for the CDR3: TGTGCCAGCAGCCCCCGAGGCCCGGTCTATGGCTACACCTTC.

Regarding this clonotype: A much larger clone differs from this one at a single base, so this may be a read error. The chain carries TRBV29-1 and TRBJ2-5; no firm D call. The DNA end lines up better with TRBJ2-7; the J call may be wrong. The germline V gene encodes CDR1 SQVTM and CDR2 ANQGSEA. The CDR3 is 14 residues long. The CDR3 protein is CSVEAAGKWDEQYF. DNA of the CDR3: TGCAGCGTTGAAGCGGCAGGAAAGTGGGACGAGCAGTACTTC.

This clonotype was recorded many times. This rearrangement joins TRBV16 to TRBJ2-7; D remains ambiguous. The CDR3 contains 13 residues. Germline V gene data show CDR1 as KGHSY and CDR2 as FQNENV. Trimming left V 1 base short and J 3 bases short, with 7 bases between. The CDR3 sequence: CASSQWKGYEQYF. CDR3 coding DNA: TGTGCCAGCAGCCAATGGAAGGGCTACGAGCAGTACTTC.

This clonotype came up a few times. The rearrangement uses TRBV4-1 and TRBJ1-4, with D unclear. V gave up 10 bases and J gave up 7 bases, with 16 bases separating them. The germline V gene encodes CDR1 MGHRA and CDR2 YSYEKL. CDR3 size: 13 residues. CDR3 loop: CATSDGLSEKLFF. The CDR3 DNA sequence: TGCGCCACCTCAGACGGCTTGAGTGAAAAACTGTTTTTT.

V gene TRBV2 combines with J gene TRBJ1-4, with D uncertain. Germline V gene data show CDR1 as SNHLY and CDR2 as FYNNEI. The CDR3 is 13 residues long. The V gene lost 3 bases and the J gene lost 3 bases, with 5 bases spanning the gap. CDR3 amino acids: CASSEVSNEKLFF. The DNA of the CDR3 is TGTGCCAGCAGTGAGGTGTCTAATGAAAAACTGTTTTTT. Using reference TRBV2 and TRBJ1-4 for the parts outside the CDR3, the full variable domain is EPEVTQTPSHQVTQMGQEVILRCVPISNHLYFYWYRQILGQKVEFLVSFYNNEISEKSEIFDDQFSVERPDGSNFTLKIRSTKLEDSAMYFCASSEVSNEKLFFGSGTQLSVL.